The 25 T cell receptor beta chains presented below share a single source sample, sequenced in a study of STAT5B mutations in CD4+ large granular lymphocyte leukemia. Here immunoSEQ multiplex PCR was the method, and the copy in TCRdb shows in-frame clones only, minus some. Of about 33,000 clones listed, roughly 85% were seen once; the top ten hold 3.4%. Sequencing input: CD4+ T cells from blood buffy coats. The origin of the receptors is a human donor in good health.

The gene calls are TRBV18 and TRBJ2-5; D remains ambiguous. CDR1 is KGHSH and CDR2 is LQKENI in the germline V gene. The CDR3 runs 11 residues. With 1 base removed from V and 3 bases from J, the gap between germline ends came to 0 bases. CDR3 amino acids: CASSPQETQYF. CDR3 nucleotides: TGTGCCAGCTCACCACAAGAGACCCAGTACTTC.

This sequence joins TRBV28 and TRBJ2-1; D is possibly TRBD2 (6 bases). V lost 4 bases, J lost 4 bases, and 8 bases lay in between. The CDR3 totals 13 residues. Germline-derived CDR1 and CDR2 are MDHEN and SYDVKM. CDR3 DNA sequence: TGTGCCAGCAGTTCGGGAGCATACAATGAGCAGTTCTTC. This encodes CASSSGAYNEQFF. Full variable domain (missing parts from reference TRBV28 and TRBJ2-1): DVKVTQSSRYLVKRTGEKVFLECVQDMDHENMFWYRQDPGLGLRLIYFSYDVKMKEKGDIPEGYSVSREKKERFSLILESASTNQTSMYLCASSSGAYNEQFFGPGTRLTVL.

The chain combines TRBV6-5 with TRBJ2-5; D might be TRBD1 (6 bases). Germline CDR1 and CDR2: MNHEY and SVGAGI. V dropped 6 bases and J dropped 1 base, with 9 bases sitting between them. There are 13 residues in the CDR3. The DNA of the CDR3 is TGTGCCAGCAGCCAGGGGACCCAAGAGACCCAGTACTTC. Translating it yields CASSQGTQETQYF.

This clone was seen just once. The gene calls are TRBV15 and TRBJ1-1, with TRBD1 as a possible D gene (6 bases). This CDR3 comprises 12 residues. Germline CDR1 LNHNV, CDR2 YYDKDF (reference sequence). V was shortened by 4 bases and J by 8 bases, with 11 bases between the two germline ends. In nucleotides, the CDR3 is TGTGCCACCAGCAAAGTCGGGACAGAAGCTTTCTTT. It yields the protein CATSKVGTEAFF.

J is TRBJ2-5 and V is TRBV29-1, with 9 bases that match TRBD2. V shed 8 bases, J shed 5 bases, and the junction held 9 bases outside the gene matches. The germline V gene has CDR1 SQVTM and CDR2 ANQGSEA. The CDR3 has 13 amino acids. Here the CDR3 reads CSTLAGDRETQYF. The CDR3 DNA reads TGCAGCACTTTAGCGGGAGATCGTGAGACCCAGTACTTC.

The CDR3 region has the DNA TGTGCCAGCACCAAATCGGGGGATACCGATCCGCAGTATTTT. Encoded protein: CASTKSGDTDPQYF. The V and J genes are TRBV28 and TRBJ2-3; weak D call: TRBD2 (6 bases). Per the germline V gene, CDR1 is MDHEN and CDR2 is SYDVKM. The CDR3 is 14 residues long. Between the trimmed V and J ends, which lost 7 bases and 10 bases, there was a span of 21 bases.

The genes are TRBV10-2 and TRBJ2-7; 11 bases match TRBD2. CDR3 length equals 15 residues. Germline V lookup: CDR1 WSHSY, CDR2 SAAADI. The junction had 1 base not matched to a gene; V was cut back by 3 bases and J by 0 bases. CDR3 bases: TGCGCCAGCAGTGAAGGGACTAGCGGCTCCTACGAGCAGTACTTC. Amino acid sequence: CASSEGTSGSYEQYF.

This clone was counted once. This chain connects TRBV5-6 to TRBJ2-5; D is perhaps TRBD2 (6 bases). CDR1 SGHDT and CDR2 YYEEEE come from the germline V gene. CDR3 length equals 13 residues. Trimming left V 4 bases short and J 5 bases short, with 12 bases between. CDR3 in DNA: TGTGCCAGCAGCACGATCGGAGGGGAGACCCAGTACTTC. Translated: CASSTIGGETQYF. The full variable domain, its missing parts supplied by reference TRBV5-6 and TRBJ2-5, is DAGVTQSPTHLIKTRGQQVTLRCSPKSGHDTVSWYQQALGQGPQFIFQYYEEEERQRGNFPDRFSGHQFPNYSSELNVNALLLGDSALYLCASSTIGGETQYFGPGTRLLVL.

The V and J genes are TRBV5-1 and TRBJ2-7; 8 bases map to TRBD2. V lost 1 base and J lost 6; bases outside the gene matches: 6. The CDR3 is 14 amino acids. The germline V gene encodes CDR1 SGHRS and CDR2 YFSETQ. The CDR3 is CASSLSAGGSEQYF. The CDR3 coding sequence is TGCGCCAGCAGCTTGTCGGCGGGAGGCTCCGAGCAGTACTTC.

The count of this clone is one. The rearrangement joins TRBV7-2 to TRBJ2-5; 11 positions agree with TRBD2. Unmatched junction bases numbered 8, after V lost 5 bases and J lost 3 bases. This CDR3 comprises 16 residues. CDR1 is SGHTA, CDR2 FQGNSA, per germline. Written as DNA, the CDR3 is TGTGCCAGCAGCGACATGGCTAGCGGGGGGAAAGAGACCCAGTACTTC. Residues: CASSDMASGGKETQYF. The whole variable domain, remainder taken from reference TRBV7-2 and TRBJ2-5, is GAGVSQSPSNKVTEKGKDVELRCDPISGHTALYWYRQSLGQGLEFLIYFQGNSAPDKSGLPSDRFSAERTGGSVSTLTIQRTQQEDSAVYLCASSDMASGGKETQYFGPGTRLLVL.

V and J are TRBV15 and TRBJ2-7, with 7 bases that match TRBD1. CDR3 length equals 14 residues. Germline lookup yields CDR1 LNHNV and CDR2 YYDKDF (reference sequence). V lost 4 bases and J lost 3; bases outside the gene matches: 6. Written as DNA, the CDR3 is TGTGCCACCAGCACGACCGGGACAGACTACGAGCAGTACTTC. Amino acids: CATSTTGTDYEQYF.

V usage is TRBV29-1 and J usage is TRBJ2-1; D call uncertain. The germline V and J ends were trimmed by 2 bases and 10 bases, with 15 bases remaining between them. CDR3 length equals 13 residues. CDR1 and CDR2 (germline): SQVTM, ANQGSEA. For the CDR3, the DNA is TGCAGCGTTGAACGTGTGGCCCAGGAGGAGCAGTTCTTC. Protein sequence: CSVERVAQEEQFF.

CDR3 DNA sequence: TGTGCCAGCAGCCCGGGACTAGAAGTAAGGAATGAGCAGTTCTTC. As protein: CASSPGLEVRNEQFF. This chain links TRBV7-6 with TRBJ2-1, with 8 bases fitting TRBD2. J was trimmed by 7 bases and V by 5 bases; bases with no gene match: 10. Germline CDR1 is SGHVS and CDR2 is FNYEAQ. The CDR3 is made up of 15 amino acids.

This CDR3 is CASSFRGAGGSTDTQYF. For the CDR3, the DNA is TGTGCCAGCAGCTTCCGGGGCGCGGGAGGGAGCACAGATACGCAGTATTTT. This chain connects TRBV11-2 to TRBJ2-3; 9 bases fit TRBD2. The CDR3 has 17 residues. The V gene's germline CDR1 is SGHAT and CDR2 FQNNGV. The V gene end was trimmed by 3 bases and the J gene end by 0 bases; junction bases not matched to a gene: 7.

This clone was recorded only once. In DNA form, the CDR3 reads TGCAGCGCCAGCCGGGACAGCTACGAGCAGTACTTC. Translated, it gives CSASRDSYEQYF. The chain couples TRBV29-1 to TRBJ2-7, with TRBD1 identical over 7 bases. Germline CDR1 is SQVTM and CDR2 is ANQGSEA. The CDR3 has 12 residues. The ends lost 7 bases at V and 3 bases at J; junction bases unmatched: 6.

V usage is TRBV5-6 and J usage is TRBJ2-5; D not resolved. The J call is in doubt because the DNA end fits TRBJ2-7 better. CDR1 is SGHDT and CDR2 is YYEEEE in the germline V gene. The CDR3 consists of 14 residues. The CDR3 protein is CASSPTWGSYEQYF. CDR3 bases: TGTGCCAGCAGCCCAACCTGGGGCTCCTACGAGCAGTACTTC.

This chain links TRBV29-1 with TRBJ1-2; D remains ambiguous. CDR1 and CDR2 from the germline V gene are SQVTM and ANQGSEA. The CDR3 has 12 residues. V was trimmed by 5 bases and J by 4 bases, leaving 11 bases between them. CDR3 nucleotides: TGCAGCGTTAACGAGGGAGGCTATGGCTACACCTTC. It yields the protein CSVNEGGYGYTF.

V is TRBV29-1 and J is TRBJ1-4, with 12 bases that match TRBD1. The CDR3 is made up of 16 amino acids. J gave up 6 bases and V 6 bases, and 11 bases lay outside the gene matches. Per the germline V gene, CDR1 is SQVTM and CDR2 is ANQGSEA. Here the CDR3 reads CSVSKGQGAGDEKLFF. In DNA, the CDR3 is TGCAGCGTCTCTAAGGGACAGGGGGCAGGTGATGAAAAACTGTTTTTT.

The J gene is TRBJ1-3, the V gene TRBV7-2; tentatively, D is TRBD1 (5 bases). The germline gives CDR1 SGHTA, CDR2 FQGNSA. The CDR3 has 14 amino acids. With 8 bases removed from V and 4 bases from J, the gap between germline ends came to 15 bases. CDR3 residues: CASGDWGVGNTIYF. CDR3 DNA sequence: TGTGCCAGCGGGGACTGGGGGGTGGGAAACACCATATATTTT.

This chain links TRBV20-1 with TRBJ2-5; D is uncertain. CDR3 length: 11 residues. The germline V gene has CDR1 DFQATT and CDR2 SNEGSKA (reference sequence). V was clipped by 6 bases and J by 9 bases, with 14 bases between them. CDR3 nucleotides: TGCAGTGCACCCGACGGAGCGCCCCAGTACTTC. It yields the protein CSAPDGAPQYF.

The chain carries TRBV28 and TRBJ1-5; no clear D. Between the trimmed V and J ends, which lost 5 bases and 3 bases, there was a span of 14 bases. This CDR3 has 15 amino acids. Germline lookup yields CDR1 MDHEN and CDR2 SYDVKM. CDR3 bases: TGTGCCAGCAGTACCCGGACCCCCCCCAATCAGCCCCAGCATTTT. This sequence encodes CASSTRTPPNQPQHF.

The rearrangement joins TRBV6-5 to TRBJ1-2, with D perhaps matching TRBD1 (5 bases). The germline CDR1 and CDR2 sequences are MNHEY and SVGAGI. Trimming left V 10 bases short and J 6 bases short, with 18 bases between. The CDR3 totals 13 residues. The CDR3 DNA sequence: TGTGCCACCGTCAGGGAGTTAATGGATGGCTACACCTTC. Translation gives CATVRELMDGYTF.

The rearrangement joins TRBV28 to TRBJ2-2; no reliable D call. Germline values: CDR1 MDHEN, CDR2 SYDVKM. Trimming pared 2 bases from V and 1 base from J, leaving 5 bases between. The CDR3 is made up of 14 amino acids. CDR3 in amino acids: CASSLAGNTGELFF. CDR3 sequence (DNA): TGTGCCAGCAGTTTAGCAGGGAACACCGGGGAGCTGTTTTTT. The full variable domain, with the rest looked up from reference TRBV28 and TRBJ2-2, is DVKVTQSSRYLVKRTGEKVFLECVQDMDHENMFWYRQDPGLGLRLIYFSYDVKMKEKGDIPEGYSVSREKKERFSLILESASTNQTSMYLCASSLAGNTGELFFGEGSRLTVL.

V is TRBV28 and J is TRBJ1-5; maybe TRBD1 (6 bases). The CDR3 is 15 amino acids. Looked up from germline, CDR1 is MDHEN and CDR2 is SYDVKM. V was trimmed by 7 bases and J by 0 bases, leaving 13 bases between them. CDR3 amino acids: CASTPGHYSNQPQHF. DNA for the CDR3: TGTGCCAGCACCCCGGGACATTATAGCAATCAGCCCCAGCATTTT.

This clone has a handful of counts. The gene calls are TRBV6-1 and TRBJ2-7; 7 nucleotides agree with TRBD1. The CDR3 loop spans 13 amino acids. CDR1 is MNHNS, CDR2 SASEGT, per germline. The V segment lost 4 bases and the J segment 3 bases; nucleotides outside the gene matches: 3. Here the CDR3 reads CASSANRGYEQYF. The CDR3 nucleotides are TGTGCCAGCAGTGCGAACAGGGGCTACGAGCAGTACTTC.